This TCR beta chain was documented in a study of T cell responses to AZD1222 COVID-19 vaccine. With respect to this clone: Its specificity is not known.

General observations from the study: Within unmutated variant regions lay the reported targets of nearly half of spike-specific TCRs. At study baseline, merely six AZD1222 recipients were seropositive. Spike-specific TCRs gained breadth and depth after people received two AZD1222 doses.

The CDR3 is 14 residues long. Between the trimmed V and J ends, which lost 5 bases and 0 bases, there was a span of 10 bases. CDR1 and CDR2 (germline): SGHTA, FQGNSA. TCRdb keeps only in-frame clones here, not all; method: immunoSEQ multiplex PCR. This sample's clone table lists about 140,000 clones. The rearrangement links TRBV7-2 to TRBJ1-2; unclear D gene. The sequenced material came from peripheral blood. The receptor was derived from an adult in good health. In DNA, the CDR3 is TGTGCCAGCAGCCCCCGGTCGGCTAACTATGGCTACACCTTC. This gives the protein CASSPRSANYGYTF.